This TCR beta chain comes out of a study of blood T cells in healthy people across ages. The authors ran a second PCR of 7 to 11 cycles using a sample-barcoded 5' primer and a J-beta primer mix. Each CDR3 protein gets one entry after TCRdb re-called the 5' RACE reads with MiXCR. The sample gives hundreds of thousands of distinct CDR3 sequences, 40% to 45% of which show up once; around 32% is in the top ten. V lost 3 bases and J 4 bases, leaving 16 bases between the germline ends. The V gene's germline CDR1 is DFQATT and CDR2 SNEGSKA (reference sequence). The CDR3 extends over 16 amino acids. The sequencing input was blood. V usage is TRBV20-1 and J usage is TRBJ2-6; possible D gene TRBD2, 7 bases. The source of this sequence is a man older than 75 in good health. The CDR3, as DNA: TGCAGTGCTAGGGGGCGGGGGCAAGGAGGGGCCAACGTCCTGACTTTC. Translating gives CSARGRGQGGANVLTF.